This T cell receptor (beta chain) was identified during a study of OX40 agonist ivuxolimab in advanced cancers. As for the study in general: With a range of 23 to 79, age averaged roughly 60 years, and 75% to 90% were male. Previous treatment with anti-PD-1, anti-PD-L1 or anti-CTLA-4 therapy was allowed; 35% to 50% had received some.

The CDR3 is 14 residues long. Germline V CDR1 and CDR2: MNHEY, SMNVEV (reference sequence). V shed 5 bases and J shed 3 bases, with 11 bases lying between them. TCRdb's copy holds only in-frame clones and misses some; the assay was immunoSEQ multiplex PCR. The table has over 25,000 clones, about four fifths seen once; the top ten hold approximately 30%. Findings and caveats of the study: In a subset of nonresponders, normalized T-cell clonal expansion was also low. CD8+ T cells were the subset that, on average, had more expanded clones than CD4+.

This clone was seen a single time. Its antigen is undetermined. The TCR originated in an adult with an advanced solid tumor such as melanoma, head and neck, liver or kidney cancer. V and J are TRBV27 and TRBJ2-1; D might be TRBD1 or TRBD2, each matching 5 bases. The sample consisted of CD4+ or CD8+ T cells sorted from blood, taken in a trial of the OX40 agonist ivuxolimab. The CDR3 is CASSRDGYYNEQFF. The CDR3 nucleotides are TGTGCCAGCAGTCGGGACGGCTACTACAATGAGCAGTTCTTC.